The TCR beta chain described here comes from a study of blood T cell repertoires in COVID-19. Study-wide context: Material from acute and convalescent COVID-19 was sourced from the United States, Italy and Spain. T cells, B-cell-depleted T cells, or PBMCs supplied cDNA or gDNA.

The germline V gene encodes CDR1 SGHNT and CDR2 YENEEA. The CDR3 loop spans 17 amino acids. The ends were cut back, 5 bases at V and 3 bases at J, with 21 bases in the middle. The repertoire was sequenced with immunoSEQ multiplex PCR; TCRdb's copy has only in-frame clones and lacks some. The sample lists about 420,000 clones, roughly 90% occurring once. One Seattle source followed patients from active infection through their disease course. The specimen was peripheral blood. The chain has TRBV11-3 and TRBJ2-3; a weak D match, TRBD1 (5 bases). The origin of this receptor is a man in his late teens or twenties with COVID-19, enrolled during active disease. The chain's CDR3 is CASSPPLGTRETDTQYF. As DNA, the CDR3 is TGTGCCAGCAGCCCCCCGCTGGGAACCAGGGAAACAGATACGCAGTATTTT.